The clone carrying this T cell receptor (beta chain) appeared many times. The antigen remains unidentified. The data originate from a study of T-cell reconstitution after alpha-beta-depleted transplantation in children. Points from the study as a whole: T-cell numbers and diversity, one year after transplant, stemmed largely from T cells that were newly produced.

The germline V and J ends were trimmed by 4 bases and 4 bases, with 14 bases remaining between them. In germline, CDR1 is SGHDN, CDR2 FVKESK. The CDR3 is made up of 15 amino acids. The TCRbeta library was prepared with unique molecular identifiers. TCRdb reprocessed the PCR reads via MiXCR and lists one record per CDR3 protein. The data contain 250,000 or so distinct CDR3 sequences, roughly 8% of them seen just once; the ten biggest clones take up 5% to 8%. The sequence was collected from a male patient younger than 18 who had a stem cell transplant for acute lymphoblastic leukemia, so the T cells may come from the graft donor. The chain has TRBV14 and TRBJ2-1; a weak D match, TRBD2 (6 bases). The source was PBMCs, mostly from graft donor cells, collected 180 days after TCRalphabeta/CD19-depleted stem cell transplant. The DNA for the CDR3 is TGTGCCAGCAGCCCCTCTAGCGACCCTTACAATGAGCAGTTCTTC. This sequence encodes CASSPSSDPYNEQFF. The full variable domain, its missing parts supplied by reference TRBV14 and TRBJ2-1, is EAGVTQFPSHSVIEKGQTVTLRCDPISGHDNLYWYRRVMGKEIKFLLHFVKESKQDESGMPNNRFLAERTGGTYSTLKVQPAELEDSGVYFCASSPSSDPYNEQFFGPGTRLTVL.